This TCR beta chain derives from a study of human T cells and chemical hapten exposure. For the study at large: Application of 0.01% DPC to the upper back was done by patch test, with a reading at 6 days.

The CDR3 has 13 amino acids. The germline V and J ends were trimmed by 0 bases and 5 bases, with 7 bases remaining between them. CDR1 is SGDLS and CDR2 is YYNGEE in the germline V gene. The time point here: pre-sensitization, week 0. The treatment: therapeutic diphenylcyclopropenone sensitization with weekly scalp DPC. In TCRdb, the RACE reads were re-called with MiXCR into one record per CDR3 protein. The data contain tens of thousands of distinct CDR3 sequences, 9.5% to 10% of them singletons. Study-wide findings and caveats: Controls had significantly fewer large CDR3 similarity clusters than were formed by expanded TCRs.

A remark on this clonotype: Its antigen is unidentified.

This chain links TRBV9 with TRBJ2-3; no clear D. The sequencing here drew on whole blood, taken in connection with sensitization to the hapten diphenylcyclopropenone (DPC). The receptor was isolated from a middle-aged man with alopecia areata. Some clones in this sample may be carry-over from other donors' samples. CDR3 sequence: CASSVVVVDTQYF. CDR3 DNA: TGTGCCAGCAGCGTAGTGGTGGTAGATACGCAGTATTTT.